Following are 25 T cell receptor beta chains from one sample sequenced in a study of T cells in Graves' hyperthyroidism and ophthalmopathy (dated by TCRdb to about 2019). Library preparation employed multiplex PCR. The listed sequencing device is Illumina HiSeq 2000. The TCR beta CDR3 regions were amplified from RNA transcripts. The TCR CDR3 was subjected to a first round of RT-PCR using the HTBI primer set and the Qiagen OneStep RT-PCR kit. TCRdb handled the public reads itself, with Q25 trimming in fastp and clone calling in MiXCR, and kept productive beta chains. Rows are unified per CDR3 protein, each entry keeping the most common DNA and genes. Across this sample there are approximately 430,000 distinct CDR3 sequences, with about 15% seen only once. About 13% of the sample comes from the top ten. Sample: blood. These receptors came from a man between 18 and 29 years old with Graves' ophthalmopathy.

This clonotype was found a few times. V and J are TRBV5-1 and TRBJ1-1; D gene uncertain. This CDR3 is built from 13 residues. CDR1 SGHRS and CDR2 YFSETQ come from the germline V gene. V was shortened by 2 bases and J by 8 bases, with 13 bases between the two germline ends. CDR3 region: CASSFERPVEAFF. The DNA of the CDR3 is TGCGCCAGCAGCTTTGAGCGGCCAGTCGAAGCTTTCTTT. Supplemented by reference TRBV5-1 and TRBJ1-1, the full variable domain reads KAGVTQTPRYLIKTRGQQVTLSCSPISGHRSVSWYQQTPGQGLQFLFEYFSETQRNKGNFPGRFSGRQFSNSRSEMNVSTLELGDSALYLCASSFERPVEAFFGQGTRLTVV.

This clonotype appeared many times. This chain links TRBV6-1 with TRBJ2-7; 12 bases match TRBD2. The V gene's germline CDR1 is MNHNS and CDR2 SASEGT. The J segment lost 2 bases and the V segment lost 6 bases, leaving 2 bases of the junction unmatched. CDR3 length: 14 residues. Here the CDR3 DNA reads TGTGCCAGCAGGCTAGCGGGGGGGACCTACGAGCAGTACTTC. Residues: CASRLAGGTYEQYF.

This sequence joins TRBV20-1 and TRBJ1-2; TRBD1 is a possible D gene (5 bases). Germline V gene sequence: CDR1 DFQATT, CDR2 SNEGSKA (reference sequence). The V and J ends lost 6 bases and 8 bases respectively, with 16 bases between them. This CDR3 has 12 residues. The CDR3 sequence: CSAPAPAGGYTF. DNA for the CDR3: TGCAGTGCACCTGCCCCGGCAGGGGGCTACACCTTC.

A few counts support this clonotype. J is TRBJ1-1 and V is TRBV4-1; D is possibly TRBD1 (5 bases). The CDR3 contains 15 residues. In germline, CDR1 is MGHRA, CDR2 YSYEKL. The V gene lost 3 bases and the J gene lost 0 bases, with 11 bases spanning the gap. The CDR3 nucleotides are TGCGCCAGCAGCCACATACAGGTCATGAACACTGAAGCTTTCTTT. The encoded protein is CASSHIQVMNTEAFF.

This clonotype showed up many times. In DNA form, the CDR3 reads TGTGCCAGCGAATGGGATCTGCTCTCTGGAAACACCATATATTTT. As protein: CASEWDLLSGNTIYF. The genes are TRBV11-2 and TRBJ1-3; D gene ambiguous. The CDR3 has 15 amino acids. Looked up from germline, CDR1 is SGHAT and CDR2 is FQNNGV. Between the trimmed V and J ends, which lost 8 bases and 0 bases, there was a span of 14 bases.

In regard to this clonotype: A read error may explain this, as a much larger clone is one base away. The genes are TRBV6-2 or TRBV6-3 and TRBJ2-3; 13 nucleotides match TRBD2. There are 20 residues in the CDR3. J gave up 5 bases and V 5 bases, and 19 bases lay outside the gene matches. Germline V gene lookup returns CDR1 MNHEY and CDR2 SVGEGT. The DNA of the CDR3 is TGTGCCAGCAGTGCCTCCGGGACTAGCGGGAAATTGTGTGGTTTAGATACGCAGTATTTT. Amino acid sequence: CASSASGTSGKLCGLDTQYF.

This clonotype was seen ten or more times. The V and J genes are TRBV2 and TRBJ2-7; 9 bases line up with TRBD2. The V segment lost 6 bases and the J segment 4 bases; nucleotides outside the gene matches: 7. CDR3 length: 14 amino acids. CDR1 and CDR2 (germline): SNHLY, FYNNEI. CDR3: CASSISGSLYEQYF. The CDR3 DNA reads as TGTGCCAGCAGCATTAGCGGGAGTTTATACGAGCAGTACTTC.

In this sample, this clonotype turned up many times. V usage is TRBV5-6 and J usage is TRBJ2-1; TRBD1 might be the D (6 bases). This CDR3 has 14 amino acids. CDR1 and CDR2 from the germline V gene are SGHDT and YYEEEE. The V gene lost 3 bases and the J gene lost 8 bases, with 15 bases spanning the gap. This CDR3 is CASSWGHAGDEQFF. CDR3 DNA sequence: TGTGCCAGCAGCTGGGGACATGCAGGCGATGAGCAGTTCTTC. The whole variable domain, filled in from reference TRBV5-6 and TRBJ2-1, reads DAGVTQSPTHLIKTRGQQVTLRCSPKSGHDTVSWYQQALGQGPQFIFQYYEEEERQRGNFPDRFSGHQFPNYSSELNVNALLLGDSALYLCASSWGHAGDEQFFGPGTRLTVL.

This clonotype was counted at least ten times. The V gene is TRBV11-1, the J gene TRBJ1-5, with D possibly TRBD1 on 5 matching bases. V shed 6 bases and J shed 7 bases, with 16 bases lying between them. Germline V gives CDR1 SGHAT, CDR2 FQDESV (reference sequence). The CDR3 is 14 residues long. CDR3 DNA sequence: TGTGCCAGCAGTCCGGGGCCCGAACAGCAGCCCCAGCATTTT. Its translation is CASSPGPEQQPQHF.

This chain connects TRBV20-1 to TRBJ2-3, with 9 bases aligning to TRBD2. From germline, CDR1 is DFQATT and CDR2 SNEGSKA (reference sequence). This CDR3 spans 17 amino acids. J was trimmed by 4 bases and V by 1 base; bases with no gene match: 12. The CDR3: CSARGTSESFSADTQYF. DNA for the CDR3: TGCAGTGCTAGAGGGACTAGCGAATCATTTAGCGCAGATACGCAGTATTTT.

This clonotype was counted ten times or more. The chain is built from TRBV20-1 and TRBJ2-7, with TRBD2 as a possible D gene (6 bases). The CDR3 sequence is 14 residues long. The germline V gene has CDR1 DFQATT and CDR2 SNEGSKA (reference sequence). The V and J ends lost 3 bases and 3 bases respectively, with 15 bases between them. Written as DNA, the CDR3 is TGCAGTGCTAGCCTTGGGGCGGACTACTACGAGCAGTACTTC. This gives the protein CSASLGADYYEQYF.

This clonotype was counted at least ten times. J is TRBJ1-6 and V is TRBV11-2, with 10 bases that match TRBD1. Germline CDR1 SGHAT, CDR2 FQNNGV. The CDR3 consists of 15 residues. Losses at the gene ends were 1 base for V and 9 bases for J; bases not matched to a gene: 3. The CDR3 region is CASSLGDRGRSPLHF. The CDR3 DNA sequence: TGTGCCAGCAGCTTAGGTGACAGGGGGCGTTCACCCCTCCACTTT.

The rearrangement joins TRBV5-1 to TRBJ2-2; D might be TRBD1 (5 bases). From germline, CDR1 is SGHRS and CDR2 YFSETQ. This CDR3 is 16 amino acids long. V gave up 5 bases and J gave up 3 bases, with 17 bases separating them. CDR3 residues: CASSPRQTSHTGELFF. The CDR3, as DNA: TGCGCCAGCAGTCCTCGACAGACCTCTCACACCGGGGAGCTGTTTTTT.

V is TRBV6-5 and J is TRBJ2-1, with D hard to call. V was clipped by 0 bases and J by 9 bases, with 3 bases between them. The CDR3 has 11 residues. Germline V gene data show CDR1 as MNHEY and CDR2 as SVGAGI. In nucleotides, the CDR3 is TGTGCCAGCAGTTACTCGGGTGAGCAGTTCTTC. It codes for CASSYSGEQFF.

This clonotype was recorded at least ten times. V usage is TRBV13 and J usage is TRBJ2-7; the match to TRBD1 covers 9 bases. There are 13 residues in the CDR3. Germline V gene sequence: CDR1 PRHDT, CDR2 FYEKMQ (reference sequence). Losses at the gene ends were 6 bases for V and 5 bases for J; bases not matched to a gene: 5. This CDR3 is CASRRTGVDEQYF. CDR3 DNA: TGTGCCAGCAGGCGGACAGGGGTCGACGAGCAGTACTTC. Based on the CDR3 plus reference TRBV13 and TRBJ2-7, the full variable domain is AAGVIQSPRHLIKEKRETATLKCYPIPRHDTVYWYQQGPGQDPQFLISFYEKMQSDKGSIPDRFSAQQFSDYHSELNMSSLELGDSALYFCASRRTGVDEQYFGPGTRLTVT.

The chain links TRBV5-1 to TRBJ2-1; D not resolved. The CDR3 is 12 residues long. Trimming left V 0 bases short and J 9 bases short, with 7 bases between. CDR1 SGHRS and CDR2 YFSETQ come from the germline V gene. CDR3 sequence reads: CASSLVVPEQFF. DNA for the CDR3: TGCGCCAGCAGCTTGGTGGTTCCTGAGCAGTTCTTC.

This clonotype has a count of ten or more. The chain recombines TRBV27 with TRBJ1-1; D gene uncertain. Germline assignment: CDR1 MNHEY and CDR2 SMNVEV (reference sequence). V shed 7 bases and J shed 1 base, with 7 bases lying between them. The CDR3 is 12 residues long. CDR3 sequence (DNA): TGTGCCAGCAAACTCCAGAACACTGAAGCTTTCTTT. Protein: CASKLQNTEAFF.

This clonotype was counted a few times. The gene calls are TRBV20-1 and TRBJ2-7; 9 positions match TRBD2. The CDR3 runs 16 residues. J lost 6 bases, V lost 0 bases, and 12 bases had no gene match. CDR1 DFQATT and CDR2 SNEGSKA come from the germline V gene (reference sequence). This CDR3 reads CSARDILSGLAFEQYF. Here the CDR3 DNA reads TGCAGTGCTAGAGATATTTTATCGGGACTAGCTTTCGAGCAGTACTTC.

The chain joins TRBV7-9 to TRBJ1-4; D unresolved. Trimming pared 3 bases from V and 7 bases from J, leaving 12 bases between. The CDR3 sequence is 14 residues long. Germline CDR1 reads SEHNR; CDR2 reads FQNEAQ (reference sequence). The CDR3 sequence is CASSLAPTGEKLFF. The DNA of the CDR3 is TGTGCCAGCAGCTTGGCTCCCACGGGTGAAAAACTGTTTTTT.

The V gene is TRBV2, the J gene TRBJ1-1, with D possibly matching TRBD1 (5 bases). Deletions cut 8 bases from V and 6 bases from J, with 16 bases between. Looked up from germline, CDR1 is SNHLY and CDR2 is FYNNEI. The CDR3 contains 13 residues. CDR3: CASCGQGFSEAFF. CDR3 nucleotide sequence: TGTGCCAGCTGTGGGCAGGGATTTTCTGAAGCTTTCTTT.

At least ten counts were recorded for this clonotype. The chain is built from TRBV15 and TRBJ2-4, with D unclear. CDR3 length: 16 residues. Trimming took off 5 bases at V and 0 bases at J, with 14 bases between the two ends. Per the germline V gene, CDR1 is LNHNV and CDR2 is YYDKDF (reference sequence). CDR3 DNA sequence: TGTGCCACCAGCTTCCTCTCAGACCTAGCCAAAAACATTCAGTACTTC. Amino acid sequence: CATSFLSDLAKNIQYF.

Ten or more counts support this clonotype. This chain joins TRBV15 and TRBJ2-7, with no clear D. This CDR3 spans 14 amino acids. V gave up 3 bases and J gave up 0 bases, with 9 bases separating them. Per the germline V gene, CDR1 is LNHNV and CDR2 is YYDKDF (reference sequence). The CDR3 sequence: CATSRGWGSYEQYF. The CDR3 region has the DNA TGTGCCACCAGCAGGGGTTGGGGCTCCTACGAGCAGTACTTC.

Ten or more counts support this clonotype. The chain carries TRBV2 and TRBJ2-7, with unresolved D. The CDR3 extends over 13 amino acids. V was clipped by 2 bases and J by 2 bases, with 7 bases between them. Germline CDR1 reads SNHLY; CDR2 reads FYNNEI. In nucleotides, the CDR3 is TGTGCCAGCAGTGAACCAAACACCTACGAGCAGTACTTC. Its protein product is CASSEPNTYEQYF.

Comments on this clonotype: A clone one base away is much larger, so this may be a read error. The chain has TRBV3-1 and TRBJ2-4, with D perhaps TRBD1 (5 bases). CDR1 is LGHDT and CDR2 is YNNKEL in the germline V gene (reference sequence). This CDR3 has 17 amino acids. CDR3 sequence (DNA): TGTGCCAGCCGCCAAGATGTAGGGGCCTCGACCAAAAACATTCAGTACTTC. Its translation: CASRQDVGASTKNIQYF.

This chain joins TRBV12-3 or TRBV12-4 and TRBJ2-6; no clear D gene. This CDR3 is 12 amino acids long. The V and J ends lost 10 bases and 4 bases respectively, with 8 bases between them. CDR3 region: CAIQRGANVLTF. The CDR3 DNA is TGTGCCATCCAAAGAGGGGCCAACGTCCTGACTTTC.